The rows below give T cell receptor beta chains drawn from one sample of a study of vaccination effects on CD4 cells after COVID-19. These receptors have no identified antigens. The protocol was immunoSEQ multiplex PCR, while the TCRdb copy is restricted to in-frame clones and leaves out a portion. The sample includes 66,000 or so clones, roughly 74% of them seen just once. This specimen was CD4+ T cells from PBMCs cultured without peptide, taken after COVID-19 vaccination. All receptors come from a human donor who received a COVID-19 vaccine. The CDR3 runs from the conserved cysteine through the conserved F or W. Fields, in order: V gene, D gene, clone size, J gene, CDR3 protein, CDR3 DNA. The D gene is left open where the match is weak. Not all rows give a size; the values are once, few, many and, for expanded clones, a class.

TRBV19	-	-	TRBJ2-1	CATRGREITNEQFF	TGTGCCACGAGGGGGCGGGAGATTACAAATGAGCAGTTCTTC
TRBV5-1	-	-	TRBJ1-3	CASSSGTSSGNTIYF	TGCGCCAGCAGCTCCGGGACTAGCTCTGGAAACACCATATATTTT
TRBV3-1/TRBV3-2	TRBD1	-	TRBJ1-2	CASSQLTGGDGYTF	TGTGCCAGCAGCCAGCTAACAGGGGGTGACGGCTACACCTTC
TRBV5-5	-	-	TRBJ1-2	CASRIPGNYGYTF	TGTGCCAGCAGGATCCCGGGGAACTATGGCTACACCTTC
TRBV7-3	-	-	TRBJ1-2	CASSPNSGRFDGYTF	TGTGCCAGCAGCCCAAACAGCGGTCGGTTTGATGGCTACACCTTC
TRBV18	TRBD1	-	TRBJ2-3	CASSPLQGGTTDTQYF	TGTGCCAGCTCACCCCTACAGGGGGGCACCACAGATACGCAGTATTTT
TRBV2	TRBD2	-	TRBJ2-5	CASSDLAGGRTQYF	TGTGCCAGCAGTGATCTAGCGGGGGGCCGGACCCAGTACTTC
TRBV7-3	-	-	TRBJ2-2	CASSPDPLRVTGELFF	TGTGCCAGCAGCCCGGACCCCCTTCGTGTCACCGGGGAGCTGTTTTTT
TRBV9	-	-	TRBJ2-5	CASSVRGQETQYF	TGTGCCAGCAGCGTAAGGGGGCAAGAGACCCAGTACTTC
TRBV19	-	once	TRBJ1-1	CASSLRGLNTEAFF	TGTGCCAGTAGCCTGAGGGGCTTGAACACTGAAGCTTTCTTT
TRBV14	-	-	TRBJ2-5	CASSQYGTQYF	TGTGCCAGCAGCCAATATGGGACCCAGTACTTC
TRBV5-1	-	-	TRBJ1-2	CASSFGPNYGYTF	TGCGCCAGCAGCTTCGGACCTAACTATGGCTACACCTTC